A single sample is the source of the 21 T cell receptor beta chains below, sequenced in a study of cytotoxic CD8 clonotypes in ibrutinib-treated CLL. Sequencing used immunoSEQ multiplex PCR; TCRdb keeps in-frame clones, though not all of them. The sample holds around 330,000 clones, 67% seen once. The sample here was PBMCs, taken after 36 months of ibrutinib treatment. All receptors come from a human donor with chronic lymphocytic leukemia.

This chain uses TRBV7-2 with TRBJ1-6, with 7 bases matching TRBD1. The CDR3 spans 16 residues. Germline-derived CDR1 and CDR2 are SGHTA and FQGNSA. With V trimmed by 0 bases and J by 9 bases, 8 bases remained unmatched. This CDR3 is CASSLAGTVLLSPLHF. The CDR3 region has the DNA TGTGCCAGCAGCTTAGCGGGGACAGTCCTTCTTTCACCCCTCCACTTT.

This chain links TRBV10-3 with TRBJ1-5; maybe TRBD1 (6 bases). Germline V gives CDR1 ENHRY, CDR2 SYGVKD. Deletions cut 10 bases from V and 2 bases from J, with 21 bases between. CDR3 length: 16 residues. The CDR3 region is CATNRDTLMGNQPQHF. Here the CDR3 DNA reads TGTGCCACAAATCGGGACACTCTAATGGGCAATCAGCCCCAGCATTTT.

The chain is built from TRBV5-1 and TRBJ1-1; D not certain. The germline gives CDR1 SGHRS, CDR2 YFSETQ. This CDR3 has 14 amino acids. Trimming took off 7 bases at V and 1 base at J, with 14 bases between the two ends. CDR3 residues: CASHRQGKNTEAFF. As DNA, the CDR3 is TGCGCCAGCCACCGACAAGGAAAGAACACTGAAGCTTTCTTT.

This clone was seen just once. The chain is built from TRBV5-8 and TRBJ1-2; D gene uncertain. The CDR3 covers 10 residues. Germline V lookup: CDR1 SGHTS, CDR2 YDEGEE. The V gene lost 3 bases and the J gene lost 4 bases, with 1 base spanning the gap. The CDR3 spells CASSSYGYTF. Here the CDR3 DNA reads TGTGCCAGCAGCTCCTATGGCTACACCTTC.

The chain uses TRBV14 and TRBJ1-6; D might be TRBD1 (5 bases). The CDR3 contains 14 residues. V was cut by 0 bases and J by 9 bases, with 9 bases left in between. CDR1 SGHDN and CDR2 FVKESK come from the germline V gene. The DNA of the CDR3 is TGTGCCAGCAGCCAAGAAGGGAGGGGTTCACCCCTCCACTTT. Residues: CASSQEGRGSPLHF.

The sample holds a few counts of this clone. J is TRBJ2-7 and V is TRBV7-9; D gene uncertain. The CDR3 runs to 13 residues. V was trimmed by 4 bases and J by 6 bases, leaving 13 bases between them. CDR1 SEHNR and CDR2 FQNEAQ come from the germline V gene (reference sequence). CDR3 nucleotide sequence: TGTGCCAGCAGCTCCACAGTCTTAAGCGAGCAGTACTTC. Translating gives CASSSTVLSEQYF.

Here the CDR3 reads CASSVVPRDRVNTEAFF. As DNA, the CDR3 is TGTGCCAGCAGCGTGGTACCGCGGGACAGGGTGAACACTGAAGCTTTCTTT. The chain is built from TRBV9 and TRBJ1-1; 9 bases map to TRBD1. Looked up from germline, CDR1 is SGDLS and CDR2 is YYNGEE. V lost 2 bases and J lost 0; bases outside the gene matches: 8. The CDR3 totals 17 residues.

The chain employs TRBV7-8 and TRBJ2-3, with 7 nucleotides matching TRBD2. Unmatched junction bases numbered 13, after V lost 4 bases and J lost 0 bases. The CDR3 is 18 amino acids. CDR1 is SGHVS, CDR2 FQNEAQ, per germline. Here the CDR3 reads CASSYKIHLAASTDTQYF. The CDR3 nucleotides read TGTGCCAGCAGCTATAAAATTCACCTAGCGGCTAGCACAGATACGCAGTATTTT.

As regards this clone: The junction departs from the called germline gene at one end, perhaps through a read error. This rearrangement joins TRBV4-1 to TRBJ2-5; 8 positions match TRBD1. Germline CDR1 reads MGHRA; CDR2 reads YSYEKL. The CDR3 runs to 15 residues. CDR3 nucleotides: TGCGCCGGCAGCCAAACTAGAGACAGGGGTGAGACCCAGTACTTC. Protein: CAGSQTRDRGETQYF.

The chain has TRBV2 and TRBJ1-2, with 8 bases matching TRBD1. CDR3 length: 14 residues. The J segment lost 5 bases and the V segment lost 6 bases, leaving 8 bases of the junction unmatched. Germline V gene sequence: CDR1 SNHLY, CDR2 FYNNEI. The CDR3 DNA follows: TGTGCCAGCAGCGCTCGGGGACAGGCTTATGGCTACACCTTC. Residues: CASSARGQAYGYTF.

The J gene is TRBJ2-1, the V gene TRBV9; TRBD1 or TRBD2 may be the D gene (5 bases each). V lost 1 base and J 0 bases, leaving 23 bases between the germline ends. The CDR3 contains 20 residues. Germline CDR1 reads SGDLS; CDR2 reads YYNGEE. The CDR3 bases are TGTGCCAGCAGCGTAAGGAGAGAGGGGAATAGCCCTAGCTCCTACAATGAGCAGTTCTTC. Its protein product is CASSVRREGNSPSSYNEQFF.

This clone was observed a few times. This rearrangement joins TRBV5-1 to TRBJ2-7, with a tentative D call TRBD2 (7 bases). V lost 0 bases to trimming and J lost 5 bases, with 12 bases between them. CDR3 length: 14 amino acids. Germline CDR1 and CDR2: SGHRS and YFSETQ. The chain's CDR3 is CASSLARGADEQYF. DNA for the CDR3: TGCGCCAGCAGCTTGGCCCGGGGGGCTGACGAGCAGTACTTC.

V and J are TRBV28 and TRBJ1-2; 8 positions match TRBD1. The germline gives CDR1 MDHEN, CDR2 SYDVKM. The J segment lost 7 bases and the V segment lost 8 bases, leaving 6 bases of the junction unmatched. The CDR3 is 12 residues long. CDR3 bases: TGTGCCAGCTGTGGACAGGGTCGTGGCTACACCTTC. This encodes CASCGQGRGYTF.

V and J are TRBV9 and TRBJ2-7, with TRBD2 matching 7 bases. The J segment lost 0 bases and the V segment lost 3 bases, leaving 6 bases of the junction unmatched. CDR1 is SGDLS and CDR2 is YYNGEE in the germline V gene. The CDR3 length is 15 residues. This CDR3 is CASSAVGGSSYEQYF. DNA of the CDR3: TGTGCCAGCAGCGCCGTGGGCGGGAGCTCCTACGAGCAGTACTTC.

This clone showed up just a few times. J is TRBJ2-4 and V is TRBV28, with 7 bases aligning to TRBD1. Germline CDR1 reads MDHEN; CDR2 reads SYDVKM. J was trimmed by 6 bases and V by 8 bases; bases with no gene match: 10. There are 14 residues in the CDR3. The CDR3 is CASGPTGAANIQYF. CDR3 DNA sequence: TGTGCCAGCGGACCAACAGGGGCAGCAAACATTCAGTACTTC.

The chain carries TRBV7-7 and TRBJ2-7, with 7 bases matching TRBD1. The CDR3 is 14 amino acids. CDR1 and CDR2 from the germline V gene are SSHAT and FNYEAQ (reference sequence). V trimming: 5 bases; J trimming: 1 base; junction bases outside the gene matches: 5. The CDR3 spells CASSQGQRSYEQYF. The CDR3 DNA follows: TGTGCCAGCAGCCAGGGACAGAGGTCCTACGAGCAGTACTTC.

The chain combines TRBV15 with TRBJ2-7; 7 bases match TRBD1. Per germline, CDR1 LNHNV and CDR2 YYDKDF (reference sequence). This CDR3 is 16 amino acids long. With 0 bases clipped from V and 0 bases from J, the junction kept 5 bases outside the gene matches. In DNA form, the CDR3 reads TGTGCCACCAGCAGAGATGGGACAGCCATCTCCTACGAGCAGTACTTC. As protein: CATSRDGTAISYEQYF.

The rearrangement links TRBV4-1 to TRBJ2-7, with 8 bases aligning to TRBD1. The junction had 1 base not matched to a gene; V was cut back by 4 bases and J by 2 bases. The CDR3 spans 13 residues. CDR1 is MGHRA and CDR2 is YSYEKL in the germline V gene. In DNA, the CDR3 is TGCGCCAGCAGCCTGGACAGGGCCTACGAGCAGTACTTC. Its translation is CASSLDRAYEQYF.

The chain joins TRBV29-1 to TRBJ1-2; TRBD1 matches 7 bases. The CDR3 is 12 amino acids. Trimming removed 4 bases from V and 6 bases from J; junction bases left unmatched: 5. Per germline, CDR1 SQVTM and CDR2 ANQGSEA. DNA for the CDR3: TGCAGCGTTGTCTTGGGGACAGATGGCTACACCTTC. It translates to CSVVLGTDGYTF.

This rearrangement joins TRBV5-4 to TRBJ2-7, with D perhaps matching TRBD2 (5 bases). The germline V gene encodes CDR1 SGHNT and CDR2 YYREEE (reference sequence). With 0 bases removed from V and 3 bases from J, the gap between germline ends came to 13 bases. This CDR3 spans 15 amino acids. The CDR3 here is CASSLAGGVDYEQYF. CDR3 in DNA: TGTGCCAGCAGCTTGGCCGGAGGAGTGGACTACGAGCAGTACTTC. The full variable domain, with the rest looked up from reference TRBV5-4 and TRBJ2-7, is ETGVTQSPTHLIKTRGQQVTLRCSSQSGHNTVSWYQQALGQGPQFIFQYYREEENGRGNFPPRFSGLQFPNYSSELNVNALELDDSALYLCASSLAGGVDYEQYFGPGTRLTVT.

The gene calls are TRBV27 and TRBJ1-5; D gene uncertain. Trimming removed 10 bases at V and 0 bases at J, with 7 bases between. The CDR3 is 12 amino acids. The germline gives CDR1 MNHEY, CDR2 SMNVEV (reference sequence). The CDR3 loop reads CATGDSNQPQHF. The CDR3 DNA reads TGTGCCACCGGAGATAGCAATCAGCCCCAGCATTTT.